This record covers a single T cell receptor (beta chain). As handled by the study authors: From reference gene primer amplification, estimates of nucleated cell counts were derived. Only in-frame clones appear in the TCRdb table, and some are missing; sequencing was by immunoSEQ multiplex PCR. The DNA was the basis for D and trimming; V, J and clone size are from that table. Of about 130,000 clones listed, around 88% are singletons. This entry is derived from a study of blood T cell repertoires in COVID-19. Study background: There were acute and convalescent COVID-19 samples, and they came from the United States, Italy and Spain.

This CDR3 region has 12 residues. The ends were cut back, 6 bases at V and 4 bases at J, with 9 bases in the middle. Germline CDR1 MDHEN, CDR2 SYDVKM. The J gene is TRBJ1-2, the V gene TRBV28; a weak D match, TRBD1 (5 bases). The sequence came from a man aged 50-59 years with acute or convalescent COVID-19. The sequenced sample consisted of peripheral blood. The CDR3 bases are TGTGCCAGCAGCCGGGACTCCTATGGCTACACCTTC. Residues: CASSRDSYGYTF.